Listed below are T cell receptor beta chains from one sample, sequenced in a study of CD8 T cells in ankylosing spondylitis. TCRdb ran MiXCR on the 5' RACE reads and lists one entry per CDR3 protein. The table has 150,000 or so distinct CDR3 sequences, around a tenth seen once. Sequences were obtained from blood, either unsorted or a sorted T cell fraction (not recorded which). The receptor source for this set is a male donor with ankylosing spondylitis or in good health (not recorded which). Each CDR3 is given with its conserved first and last residue. The D gene is left open where the match is weak. The size field is filled for only some rows; it gives once, few, many or a size class.

d_call,j_call,clone_size,v_call,cdr3_aa,cdr3_nt
.,TRBJ2-3,once,TRBV7-9,CASSPEARPTQYF,TGTGCCAGCAGCCCCGAGGCCCGGCCTACGCAGTATTTT
.,TRBJ2-3,many,TRBV4-3,CASSQDAGSTDTQYF,TGCGCCAGCAGCCAAGATGCAGGGAGCACAGATACGCAGTATTTT
TRBD1,TRBJ2-7,many,TRBV6-2/TRBV6-3,CASSRGQNEQYF,TGTGCCAGCAGCAGGGGACAGAACGAGCAGTACTTC
.,TRBJ2-7,many,TRBV11-2,CASSPPGSYEQYF,TGTGCCAGCAGCCCGCCGGGCTCCTACGAGCAGTACTTC
.,TRBJ2-7,few,TRBV29-1,CSVRHLNYEQYF,TGCAGCGTCCGCCACCTTAACTACGAGCAGTACTTC
.,TRBJ2-5,.,TRBV7-9,CASSQTPSETQYF,TGTGCCAGCAGCCAGACTCCTTCGGAGACCCAGTACTTC
TRBD1,TRBJ1-1,.,TRBV30,CAWDREDGTEAFF,TGTGCCTGGGACAGGGAGGATGGTACTGAAGCTTTCTTT
.,TRBJ1-4,many,TRBV9,CASSVSGEKLFF,TGTGCCAGCAGCGTGAGTGGCGAAAAACTGTTTTTT
.,TRBJ1-1,many,TRBV6-2/TRBV6-3,CASSYSWLTEAFF,TGTGCCAGCAGTTACAGTTGGCTCACTGAAGCTTTCTTT
TRBD2,TRBJ2-3,many,TRBV6-1,CASSPSGGPWDTQYF,TGTGCCAGCAGTCCTAGCGGCGGACCCTGGGATACGCAGTATTTT
.,TRBJ1-2,few,TRBV18,CASSPPGVDYGYTF,TGTGCCAGCTCACCACCTGGGGTGGACTATGGCTACACCTTC
.,TRBJ1-1,many,TRBV10-3,CAISDEGSGPNTEAFF,TGTGCCATCAGTGATGAGGGGAGCGGCCCGAACACTGAAGCTTTCTTT
TRBD1,TRBJ2-1,many,TRBV29-1,CSVGTGVGDEQFF,TGCAGCGTGGGTACAGGGGTTGGCGATGAGCAGTTCTTC
.,TRBJ2-4,many,TRBV12-3/TRBV12-4,CASSLVRVAKNIQYF,TGTGCCAGCAGTTTAGTGAGAGTAGCCAAAAACATTCAGTACTTC
.,TRBJ2-2,.,TRBV7-2,CASSLDPNTGELFF,TGTGCCAGCAGCTTAGATCCGAACACCGGGGAGCTGTTTTTT
.,TRBJ2-7,many,TRBV5-1,CASKVEGAYEQYF,TGCGCCAGCAAGGTAGAGGGGGCCTACGAGCAGTACTTC
.,TRBJ1-1,few,TRBV12-3/TRBV12-4,CASSPSPTLRAEAFF,TGTGCCAGCAGCCCTTCACCCACTTTGCGAGCTGAAGCTTTCTTT